These 5 T cell receptor beta chains originate from one sample sequenced in a study of T cells in Graves' hyperthyroidism and ophthalmopathy. Authors of the study amplified TCR beta CDR3 regions from RNA transcripts. When the TCR CDR3 underwent first-round RT-PCR, the HTBI primer set was used. One entry per CDR3 protein results from TCRdb running MiXCR on the multiplex PCR reads. The data show about 250,000 distinct CDR3 sequences, about 15% seen once. Sequencing was done on a sample of blood. The receptors derive from a woman in her forties or fifties with Graves' hyperthyroidism that later progressed to Graves' ophthalmopathy.

This clonotype was found many times. This chain links TRBV28 with TRBJ1-6, with TRBD1 matching over 8 bases. Germline assignment: CDR1 MDHEN and CDR2 SYDVKM. Trimming took 6 bases from V and 8 from J; bases not matched to a gene: 6. There are 14 residues in the CDR3. DNA of the CDR3: TGTGCCAGCAGCCTGGACAGGGAGGATTCACCCCTCCACTTT. It yields the protein CASSLDREDSPLHF.

This chain connects TRBV20-1 to TRBJ2-1, with TRBD2 matching 13 bases. This CDR3 has 18 amino acids. Germline V CDR1 and CDR2: DFQATT, SNEGSKA (reference sequence). V dropped 0 bases and J dropped 4; count of bases not matched to a gene: 9. The chain's CDR3 is CSARDLELAGGVYNEQFF. In DNA form, the CDR3 reads TGCAGTGCTAGAGATCTAGAACTAGCGGGAGGGGTATACAATGAGCAGTTCTTC.

This clonotype showed up many times. The genes are TRBV12-3 or TRBV12-4 and TRBJ1-2; tentative D call: TRBD1 (5 bases). V was cut by 7 bases and J by 6 bases, with 15 bases left in between. The CDR3 contains 13 residues. The CDR3 reads CASTLVRGDGYTF. In DNA, the CDR3 is TGTGCCAGCACCTTAGTCCGGGGGGATGGCTACACCTTC.

The J gene is TRBJ2-1, the V gene TRBV19; D unclear. Germline V gives CDR1 LNHDA, CDR2 SQIVND (reference sequence). The CDR3 loop spans 12 amino acids. Deletions cut 0 bases from V and 10 bases from J, with 7 bases between. The CDR3: CASSIEAGEQFF. The CDR3 bases are TGTGCCAGTAGTATAGAGGCAGGAGAGCAGTTCTTC.

The rearrangement uses TRBV19 and TRBJ2-5; 9 nucleotides match TRBD1. Germline V gene sequence: CDR1 LNHDA, CDR2 SQIVND (reference sequence). The CDR3 is made up of 15 amino acids. The ends lost 1 base at V and 4 bases at J; junction bases unmatched: 4. The CDR3 nucleotides read TGTGCCAGTAGTATAGGTTGGACAGGGGCAGAGACCCAGTACTTC. Its translation: CASSIGWTGAETQYF.